The sequence of this T cell receptor beta chain was determined in a study of T cells in narcolepsy. Clones were sequenced by immunoSEQ multiplex PCR, and TCRdb holds only the in-frame ones, with some missing. The repertoire consists of some 1,600 clones, with about 37% occurring once and the leading ten covering around 17%. The CDR3 runs 17 residues. V gave up 4 bases and J gave up 7 bases, with 22 bases separating them. Per germline, CDR1 MNHNS and CDR2 SASEGT. Regarding this clone: The antigen remains undetermined.

The sequence derives from a human donor with narcolepsy. The chain combines TRBV6-1 with TRBJ1-4, with D perhaps matching TRBD1 (5 bases). Sequences were obtained from cultured CD8+ T cells from cerebrospinal fluid. CDR3 sequence reads: CASSALRGGAVGEKLFF. The CDR3 DNA sequence: TGTGCCAGCAGTGCGTTAAGGGGTGGAGCTGTGGGTGAAAAACTGTTTTTT.